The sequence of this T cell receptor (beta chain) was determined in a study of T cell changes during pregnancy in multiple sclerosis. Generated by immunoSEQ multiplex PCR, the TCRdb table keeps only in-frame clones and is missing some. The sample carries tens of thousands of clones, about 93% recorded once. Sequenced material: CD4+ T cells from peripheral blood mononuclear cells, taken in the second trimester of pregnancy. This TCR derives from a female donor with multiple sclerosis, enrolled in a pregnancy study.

CDR3 sequence (DNA): TGTGCCAGTAGCCCCGGGATCAACTCGGGAAACACCATATATTTT. Protein sequence: CASSPGINSGNTIYF. This chain uses TRBV19 with TRBJ1-3; D not certain. Per the germline V gene, CDR1 is LNHDA and CDR2 is SQIVND (reference sequence). V was cut by 6 bases and J by 4 bases, with 16 bases left in between. There are 15 residues in the CDR3.